These 27 T cell receptor beta chains originate from one sample sequenced in a study of glioma-infiltrating T cells (dated by TCRdb to 2016 to 2017). Sequencing instrument: Illumina MiSeq. TCR alpha and beta CDR3 regions were amplified with the iRepertoire nested amplicon-rescue multiplex PCR (arm-PCR) platform from RNA. TCRdb took the public reads, trimmed them with fastp at Q25, ran MiXCR for clone calling and kept in-frame beta chains. When rows share a CDR3 protein, they turn into one entry using the most common DNA and genes. The sample table lists 150,000 to 200,000 distinct CDR3 sequences, around 40% of them with a count of one. The top ten clones comprise around 5.2% of the sample. Source material: glioma tissue, nonneoplastic brain tissue, or PBMCs (not recorded which). Source of these receptors: a human donor with low-grade glioma or glioblastoma, undergoing nonglioma brain surgery, or in good health (not recorded which).

About this clonotype itself: A much larger clone differs from this one at a single base, so this may be a read error. This chain connects TRBV11-2 to TRBJ2-7; D gene ambiguous. The CDR3 length is 13 residues. Deletions cut 5 bases from V and 1 base from J, with 9 bases between. Looked up from germline, CDR1 is SGHAT and CDR2 is FQNNGV. CDR3: CASSARHSYEQYF. The CDR3 bases are TGTGCCAGCAGCGCGAGACATTCCTACGAGCAGTACTTC.

This clonotype was counted at least ten times. The genes are TRBV25-1 and TRBJ2-2, with TRBD2 identical over 7 bases. Looked up from germline, CDR1 is MGHDK and CDR2 is SYGVNS. CDR3 length equals 15 residues. J lost 4 bases, V lost 3 bases, and 5 bases had no gene match. In DNA form, the CDR3 reads TGTGCCAGCAGTGACGGACTAGTATCCACCGGGGAGCTGTTTTTT. This sequence encodes CASSDGLVSTGELFF. The whole variable domain, remainder taken from reference TRBV25-1 and TRBJ2-2, is EADIYQTPRYLVIGTGKKITLECSQTMGHDKMYWYQQDPGMELHLIHYSYGVNSTEKGDLSSESTVSRIRTEHFPLTLESARPSHTSQYLCASSDGLVSTGELFFGEGSRLTVL.

The V call is TRBV7-9, the J call TRBJ2-2; D unclear. CDR3 length: 15 amino acids. V was cut by 1 base and J by 4 bases, with 10 bases left in between. CDR1 and CDR2 from the germline V gene are SEHNR and FQNEAQ (reference sequence). CDR3 nucleotides: TGTGCCAGCAGCTTAGAGGGCAGCAGCACCGGGGAGCTGTTTTTT. Translated: CASSLEGSSTGELFF.

The chain has TRBV30 and TRBJ1-2; perhaps TRBD1 as D (6 bases). The ends were cut back, 8 bases at V and 2 bases at J, with 15 bases in the middle. CDR1 and CDR2 from the germline V gene are GTSNPN and SVGIG (reference sequence). The CDR3 spans 13 residues. CDR3 nucleotide sequence: TGTGCCGGGGACAACGGGGGAAACTATGGCTACACCTTC. This sequence encodes CAGDNGGNYGYTF.

Note on this clonotype: A much larger clone differs by one base, so this may be a read error. The V gene is TRBV28, the J gene TRBJ2-7, with 8 bases that match TRBD2. Germline CDR1 and CDR2: MDHEN and SYDVKM. There are 15 residues in the CDR3. V was pared by 5 bases and J by 2 bases, with 8 bases of the junction left unmatched. The DNA of the CDR3 is TGTGCCAGCAGTCAACTAGCGGTAACCGCCTACGAGCAGTACTTC. It is translated as CASSQLAVTAYEQYF.

This rearrangement joins TRBV10-3 to TRBJ2-1; 7 bases map to TRBD2. Losses at the gene ends were 2 bases for V and 8 bases for J; bases not matched to a gene: 6. Germline V lookup: CDR1 ENHRY, CDR2 SYGVKD. There are 14 residues in the CDR3. CDR3 residues: CAISEGLEIYEQFF. The CDR3 DNA reads as TGTGCCATCAGTGAGGGACTAGAGATATATGAGCAGTTCTTC.

This clonotype was observed a handful of times. The rearrangement uses TRBV10-3 and TRBJ1-2; 7 nucleotides agree with TRBD1. The V segment lost 2 bases and the J segment 4 bases; nucleotides outside the gene matches: 4. Germline V lookup: CDR1 ENHRY, CDR2 SYGVKD. There are 14 residues in the CDR3. The chain's CDR3 is CAISERGRAYGYTF. The CDR3 region has the DNA TGTGCCATCAGTGAGAGGGGGCGCGCCTATGGCTACACCTTC.

Turning to this clonotype: One base away lies a much larger clone, so this may be a sequencing read error. The V gene is TRBV6-2 or TRBV6-3, the J gene TRBJ1-4, with unresolved D. Germline loops: CDR1 MNHEY, CDR2 SVGEGT. V was clipped by 8 bases and J by 2 bases, with 12 bases between them. CDR3 length: 14 residues. CDR3 in DNA: TGTGCCAGCGGTTTACTCCCGACTAATGAAAAACTGTTTTTT. Translated: CASGLLPTNEKLFF.

The sample holds a few counts of this clonotype. The V and J genes are TRBV10-3 and TRBJ2-4; no firm D call. The CDR3 extends over 11 amino acids. Germline V gene data show CDR1 as ENHRY and CDR2 as SYGVKD. Trimming took 7 bases from V and 13 from J, leaving 14 bases between them. The CDR3 DNA reads TGTGCCATCACCGACGGCGGTACACAGTACTTC. It is translated as CAITDGGTQYF.

A note on this clonotype: A much larger clone lies one base from this, so it may be a read error. The rearrangement links TRBV7-2 to TRBJ2-1; D gene uncertain. CDR3 length: 12 amino acids. Deletions cut 6 bases from V and 7 bases from J, with 10 bases between. Germline V gene lookup returns CDR1 SGHTA and CDR2 FQGNSA. The CDR3 DNA reads TGTGCCAGCAGAACCCCTAGGAATGAGCAGTTCTTC. This translates into CASRTPRNEQFF.

This clonotype came up many times. This rearrangement joins TRBV6-1 to TRBJ2-4, with D maybe TRBD2 (5 bases). The V and J ends lost 6 bases and 3 bases respectively, with 9 bases between them. The V gene's germline CDR1 is MNHNS and CDR2 SASEGT. The CDR3 has 13 amino acids. CDR3: CASRLEVKNIQYF. CDR3 bases: TGTGCCAGCAGACTAGAGGTCAAAAACATTCAGTACTTC.

The table lists this clonotype with a few counts. A read error is possible here, since a much larger clone lies one base away. CDR3 coding DNA: TGTGCCAGCAATTGGTCTGGCTACACCTTC. Its protein is CASNWSGYTF. This chain links TRBV28 with TRBJ1-2; D remains ambiguous. V was trimmed by 7 bases and J by 7 bases, leaving 7 bases between them. Per germline, CDR1 MDHEN and CDR2 SYDVKM. This CDR3 has 10 residues.

Points on this clonotype: This sequence may be a read error, since a much larger clone differs from it by one base. The J gene is TRBJ1-4, the V gene TRBV5-5; D unclear. Germline-derived CDR1 and CDR2 are SGHKS and YYEKEE (reference sequence). The CDR3 loop spans 13 amino acids. In DNA form, the CDR3 reads TGTGCCAGCAGCTTGTTAACTAATAAAAAACTGTTTTTT. Translating it yields CASSLLTNKKLFF. The complete variable domain, with remaining parts taken from reference TRBV5-5 and TRBJ1-4, reads DAGVTQSPTHLIKTRGQQVTLRCSPISGHKSVSWYQQVLGQGPQFIFQYYEKEERGRGNFPDRFSARQFPNYSSELNVNALLLGDSALYLCASSLLTNKKLFFGSGTQLSVL.

Notes on this clonotype: A much more abundant neighbour one base away suggests this may be a read error. The CDR3 DNA reads TGTGCCGTCAGGGAGTTGGAGGGAACAGCTTTCTTT. As protein: CAVRELEGTAFF. This chain uses TRBV27 with TRBJ1-1, with D maybe TRBD1 (5 bases). This CDR3 comprises 12 residues. Germline CDR1 reads MNHEY; CDR2 reads SMNVEV (reference sequence). The V end was cut by 11 bases, the J end by 10 bases, with 20 bases between.

For this clonotype: A much larger clone differs from this one at a single base, so this may be a read error. The chain uses TRBV28 and TRBJ2-7, with no clear D. There are 15 residues in the CDR3. Germline assignment: CDR1 MDHEN and CDR2 SYDVKM. V lost 6 bases to trimming and J lost 1 base, with 16 bases between them. The CDR3 protein is CASSDAVRNSYEQYF. The CDR3 bases are TGTGCCAGCAGCGACGCGGTTCGCAATTCCTACGAGCAGTACTTC.

As for this clonotype: At one of its ends the junction is not consistent with the germline gene, which may arise from a read error. The rearrangement links TRBV10-2 to TRBJ2-3, with D possibly being TRBD2 (5 bases). Germline-derived CDR1 and CDR2 are WSHSY and SAAADI. CDR3 size: 12 residues. The CDR3 region has the DNA TGTGCCACGAGTTCTAGCAGAGATACGCAGTATTTT. This gives the protein CATSSSRDTQYF.

J is TRBJ1-1 and V is TRBV3-1; tentatively, D is TRBD1 (5 bases). This CDR3 is 11 amino acids long. V lost 4 bases and J 8 bases, leaving 8 bases between the germline ends. Germline loops: CDR1 LGHDT, CDR2 YNNKEL (reference sequence). This CDR3 reads CASSRGKEAFF. CDR3 bases: TGTGCCAGCAGCCGGGGGAAAGAAGCTTTCTTT.

The rearrangement joins TRBV27 to TRBJ1-5; D might be TRBD1 (5 bases). In germline, CDR1 is MNHEY, CDR2 SMNVEV (reference sequence). The CDR3 contains 15 residues. Trimming pared 6 bases from V and 8 bases from J, leaving 20 bases between. Written as DNA, the CDR3 is TGTGCCAGCAGCCTTCTACCGGCAGGGAGCAAGCCCCAGCATTTT. Translated: CASSLLPAGSKPQHF.

The chain joins TRBV27 to TRBJ2-3; 13 nucleotides agree with TRBD2. CDR1 and CDR2 from the germline V gene are MNHEY and SMNVEV (reference sequence). This CDR3 has 14 amino acids. V shed 7 bases and J 4 bases; nucleotides not matched to a gene: 2. The CDR3 nucleotides read TGTGCCAGCACCGGACTAGCGGGAGCAGATACGCAGTATTTT. This codes for CASTGLAGADTQYF.

This clonotype is medium-sized in the sample. The V and J genes are TRBV6-1 and TRBJ1-1; D gene uncertain. The germline CDR1 and CDR2 sequences are MNHNS and SASEGT. The V end lost 6 bases, the J end lost 0 bases, and 11 bases lay between the germline ends. The CDR3 totals 14 residues. CDR3 in amino acids: CASRNDYVNTEAFF. CDR3 nucleotides: TGTGCCAGCAGAAATGATTACGTGAACACTGAAGCTTTCTTT.

On this clonotype: A read error may explain this, as a much larger clone is one base away. This chain connects TRBV20-1 to TRBJ2-5, with 8 bases aligning to TRBD2. Germline V gene data show CDR1 as DFQATT and CDR2 as SNEGSKA (reference sequence). With 4 bases clipped from V and 6 bases from J, the junction kept 13 bases outside the gene matches. CDR3 size: 15 residues. The CDR3 DNA reads TGCAGTGCTAAAGACGACAGCGGGAGTAGAAAGACCCAGTACTTC. Translated: CSAKDDSGSRKTQYF.

This clonotype has a count of ten or more. This chain uses TRBV6-4 with TRBJ2-1; the match to TRBD2 covers 10 bases. CDR1 and CDR2 from the germline V gene are MRHNA and SNTAGT. With 4 bases clipped from V and 9 bases from J, the junction kept 6 bases outside the gene matches. The CDR3 has 14 residues. CDR3 nucleotides: TGTGCCAGCAGTGGGCTAGCGGGAGCGGTTGAGCAGTTCTTC. Its translation is CASSGLAGAVEQFF.

The chain combines TRBV5-1 with TRBJ1-5; the D is unclear. In germline, CDR1 is SGHRS, CDR2 YFSETQ. Deletions cut 4 bases from V and 2 bases from J, with 10 bases between. The CDR3 totals 14 residues. CDR3 region: CASSPAAGNQPQHF. CDR3 coding DNA: TGCGCCAGCAGCCCGGCGGCAGGCAATCAGCCCCAGCATTTT.

This clonotype was observed at least ten times. This chain connects TRBV6-2 or TRBV6-3 to TRBJ2-1; 12 nucleotides match TRBD2. After removal of 3 bases from V and 6 bases from J, the junction contained 3 bases not matched to a gene. CDR1 and CDR2 (germline): MNHEY, SVGEGT. The CDR3 totals 15 residues. The CDR3 coding sequence is TGTGCCAGCAGTTATGGACTAGCGGGAAGCAATGAGCAGTTCTTC. It codes for CASSYGLAGSNEQFF.

As for this clonotype: This could be a read error, since a much larger clone is one nucleotide away. J is TRBJ2-1 and V is TRBV20-1; D is possibly TRBD2 (5 bases). Germline V gene data show CDR1 as DFQATT and CDR2 as SNEGSKA (reference sequence). Trimming removed 4 bases at V and 2 bases at J, with 12 bases between. The CDR3 totals 14 residues. This CDR3 is CSATERRTYNEQFF. The CDR3 nucleotides are TGCAGTGCTACGGAAAGGAGGACCTACAATGAGCAGTTCTTC.

Note on this clonotype: One base away lies a much larger clone, so this may be a sequencing read error. J is TRBJ2-1 and V is TRBV24-1, with TRBD2 as a possible D gene (6 bases). The CDR3 sequence is 17 residues long. Germline CDR1 and CDR2: KGHDR and SFDVKD. CDR3 loop: CATSDFSGGGFYNEKFF. Here the CDR3 DNA reads TGTGCCACCAGTGATTTTTCAGGCGGAGGGTTCTACAATGAGAAGTTCTTC.

This clonotype appeared many times. The chain employs TRBV28 and TRBJ2-5; D is possibly TRBD1 or TRBD2 (6 bases each). CDR1 and CDR2 from the germline V gene are MDHEN and SYDVKM. V was shortened by 7 bases and J by 5 bases, with 14 bases between the two germline ends. This CDR3 has 13 residues. CDR3: CASKEGGPETQYF. The CDR3 DNA sequence: TGTGCCAGCAAGGAGGGGGGCCCGGAGACCCAGTACTTC.